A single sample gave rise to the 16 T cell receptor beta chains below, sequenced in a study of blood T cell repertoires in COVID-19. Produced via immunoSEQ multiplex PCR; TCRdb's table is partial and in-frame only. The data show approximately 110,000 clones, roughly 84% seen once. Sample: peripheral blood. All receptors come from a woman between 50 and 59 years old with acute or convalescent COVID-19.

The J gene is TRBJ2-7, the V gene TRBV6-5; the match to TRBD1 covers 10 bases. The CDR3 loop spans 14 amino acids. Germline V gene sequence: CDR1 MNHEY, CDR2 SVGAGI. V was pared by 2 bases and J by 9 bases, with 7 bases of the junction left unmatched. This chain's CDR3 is CASSYRQGARGQYF. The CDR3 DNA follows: TGTGCCAGCAGTTACCGACAGGGGGCCCGGGGGCAGTACTTC.

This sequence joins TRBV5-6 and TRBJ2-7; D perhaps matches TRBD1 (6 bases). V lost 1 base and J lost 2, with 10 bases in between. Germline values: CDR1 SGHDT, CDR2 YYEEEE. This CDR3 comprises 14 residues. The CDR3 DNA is TGTGCCAGCAGCTTGACAGGGCCCACCTACGAGCAGTACTTC. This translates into CASSLTGPTYEQYF. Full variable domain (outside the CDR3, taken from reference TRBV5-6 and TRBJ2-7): DAGVTQSPTHLIKTRGQQVTLRCSPKSGHDTVSWYQQALGQGPQFIFQYYEEEERQRGNFPDRFSGHQFPNYSSELNVNALLLGDSALYLCASSLTGPTYEQYFGPGTRLTVT.

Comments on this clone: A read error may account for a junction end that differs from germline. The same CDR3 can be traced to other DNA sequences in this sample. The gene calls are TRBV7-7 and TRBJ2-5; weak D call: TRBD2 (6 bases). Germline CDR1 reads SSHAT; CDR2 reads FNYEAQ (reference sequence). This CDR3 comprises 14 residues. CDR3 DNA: TGTGCTAGCAGTCCCGGGGGATACCAAGAGACCCAGTACTTC. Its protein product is CASSPGGYQETQYF.

CDR3: CASSLPDTGNQPQHF. Written as DNA, the CDR3 is TGTGCCAGCAGTTTACCTGACACAGGGAATCAGCCCCAGCATTTT. The rearrangement uses TRBV28 and TRBJ1-5; TRBD1 is a possible D gene (6 bases). The germline V and J ends were trimmed by 2 bases and 4 bases, with 12 bases remaining between them. CDR1 is MDHEN, CDR2 SYDVKM, per germline. The CDR3 extends over 15 amino acids.

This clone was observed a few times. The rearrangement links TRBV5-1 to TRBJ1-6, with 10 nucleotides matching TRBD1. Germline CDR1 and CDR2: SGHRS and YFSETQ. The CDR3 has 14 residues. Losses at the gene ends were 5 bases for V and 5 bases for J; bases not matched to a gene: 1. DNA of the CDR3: TGCGCCAGCAGAGGGACAGGGGATAATTCACCCCTCCACTTT. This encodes CASRGTGDNSPLHF.

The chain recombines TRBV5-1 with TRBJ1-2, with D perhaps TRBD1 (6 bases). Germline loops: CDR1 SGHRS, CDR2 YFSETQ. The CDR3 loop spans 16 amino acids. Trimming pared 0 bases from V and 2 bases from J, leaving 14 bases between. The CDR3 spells CASSLGGGSGNYGYTF. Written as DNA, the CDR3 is TGCGCCAGCAGCTTGGGAGGGGGTTCGGGCAACTATGGCTACACCTTC.

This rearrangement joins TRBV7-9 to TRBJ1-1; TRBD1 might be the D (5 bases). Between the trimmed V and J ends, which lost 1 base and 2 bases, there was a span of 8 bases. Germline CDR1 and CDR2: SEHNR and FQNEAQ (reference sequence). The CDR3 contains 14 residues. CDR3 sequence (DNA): TGTGCCAGCAGCTTAGGCGGGGCCAACACTGAAGCTTTCTTT. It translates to CASSLGGANTEAFF.

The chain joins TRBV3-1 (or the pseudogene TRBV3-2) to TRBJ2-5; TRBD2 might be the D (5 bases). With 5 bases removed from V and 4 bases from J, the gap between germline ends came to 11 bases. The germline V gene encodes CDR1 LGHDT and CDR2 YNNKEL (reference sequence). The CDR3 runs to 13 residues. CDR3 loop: CASSYLRGETQYF. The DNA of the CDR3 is TGTGCCAGCAGCTACCTCCGGGGAGAGACCCAGTACTTC.

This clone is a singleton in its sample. The CDR3 DNA is TGTGCCAGCAGCCGGGACAGGGAAGGCTACACCTTC. Translated: CASSRDREGYTF. The genes are TRBV9 and TRBJ1-2; 9 bases are shared with TRBD1. The CDR3 length is 12 residues. The J segment lost 8 bases and the V segment lost 4 bases, leaving 3 bases of the junction unmatched. The germline V gene encodes CDR1 SGDLS and CDR2 YYNGEE. Drawing the rest from reference TRBV9 and TRBJ1-2, the complete variable domain is DSGVTQTPKHLITATGQRVTLRCSPRSGDLSVYWYQQSLDQGLQFLIQYYNGEERAKGNILERFSAQQFPDLHSELNLSSLELGDSALYFCASSRDREGYTFGSGTRLTVV.

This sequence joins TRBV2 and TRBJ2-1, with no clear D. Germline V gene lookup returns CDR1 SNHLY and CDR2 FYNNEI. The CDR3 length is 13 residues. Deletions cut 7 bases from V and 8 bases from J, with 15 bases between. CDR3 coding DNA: TGTGCCAGCAATGGTCTGCCGGGTGATGAGCAGTTCTTC. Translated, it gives CASNGLPGDEQFF.

CDR3 sequence reads: CASSHTPQVPPSSYEQYF. The CDR3 coding sequence is TGTGCCAGCAGCCACACACCCCAGGTACCCCCAAGCTCCTACGAGCAGTACTTC. The gene calls are TRBV5-5 and TRBJ2-7; no clear D gene. V was pared by 4 bases and J by 0 bases, with 23 bases between. The V gene's germline CDR1 is SGHKS and CDR2 YYEKEE (reference sequence). The CDR3 runs 18 residues.

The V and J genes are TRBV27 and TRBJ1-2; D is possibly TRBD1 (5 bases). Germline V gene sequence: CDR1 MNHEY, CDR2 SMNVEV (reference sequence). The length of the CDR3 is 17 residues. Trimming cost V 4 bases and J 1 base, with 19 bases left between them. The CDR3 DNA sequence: TGTGCCAGCAGTTGGGATCTGATGGCAGGGCTTAACTATGGCTACACCTTC. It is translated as CASSWDLMAGLNYGYTF.

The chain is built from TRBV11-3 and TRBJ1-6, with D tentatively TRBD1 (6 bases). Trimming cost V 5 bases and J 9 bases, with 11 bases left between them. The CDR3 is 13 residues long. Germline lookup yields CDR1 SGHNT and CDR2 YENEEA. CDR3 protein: CASSTGQSSPLHF. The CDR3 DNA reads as TGTGCCAGCAGCACAGGACAGTCTTCACCCCTCCACTTT.

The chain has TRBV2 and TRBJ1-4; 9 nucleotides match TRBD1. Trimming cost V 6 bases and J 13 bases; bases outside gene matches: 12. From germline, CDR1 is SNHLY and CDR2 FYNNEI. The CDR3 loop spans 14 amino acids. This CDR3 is CASRGTGSSGGLFF. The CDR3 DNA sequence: TGTGCCAGCAGGGGGACAGGGTCATCCGGGGGACTGTTTTTT.

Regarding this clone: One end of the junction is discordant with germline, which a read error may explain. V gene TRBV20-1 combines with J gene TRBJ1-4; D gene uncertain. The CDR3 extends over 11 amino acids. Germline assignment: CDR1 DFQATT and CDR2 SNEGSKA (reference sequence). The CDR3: CSARQNERLFF. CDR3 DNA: TGCAGTGCCAGGCAGAATGAAAGACTGTTTTTT.

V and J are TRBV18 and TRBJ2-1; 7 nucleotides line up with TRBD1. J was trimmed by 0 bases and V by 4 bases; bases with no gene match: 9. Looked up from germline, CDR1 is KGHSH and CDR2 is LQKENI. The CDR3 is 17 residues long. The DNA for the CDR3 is TGTGCCAGCTCACGGCAGGGGGACGGATTCTCCTACAATGAGCAGTTCTTC. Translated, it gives CASSRQGDGFSYNEQFF.